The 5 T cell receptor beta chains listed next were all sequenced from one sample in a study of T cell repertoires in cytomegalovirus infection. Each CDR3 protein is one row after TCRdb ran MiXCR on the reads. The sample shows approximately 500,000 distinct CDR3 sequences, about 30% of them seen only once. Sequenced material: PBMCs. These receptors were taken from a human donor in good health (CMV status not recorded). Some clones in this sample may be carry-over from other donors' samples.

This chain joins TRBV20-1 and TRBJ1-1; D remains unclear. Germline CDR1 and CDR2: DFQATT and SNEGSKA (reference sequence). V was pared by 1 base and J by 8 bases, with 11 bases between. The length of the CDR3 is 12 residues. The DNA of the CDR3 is TGCAGTGCTAGAGCGGTCCGGATGGAAGCTTTCTTT. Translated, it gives CSARAVRMEAFF.

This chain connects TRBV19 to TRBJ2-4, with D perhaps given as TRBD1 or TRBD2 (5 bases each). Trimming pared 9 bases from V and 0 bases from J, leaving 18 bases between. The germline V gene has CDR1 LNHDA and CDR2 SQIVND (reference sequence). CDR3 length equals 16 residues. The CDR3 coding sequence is TGTGCCAGCGGGACCCCTCCCTTGCGAGCCAAAAACATTCAGTACTTC. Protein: CASGTPPLRAKNIQYF.

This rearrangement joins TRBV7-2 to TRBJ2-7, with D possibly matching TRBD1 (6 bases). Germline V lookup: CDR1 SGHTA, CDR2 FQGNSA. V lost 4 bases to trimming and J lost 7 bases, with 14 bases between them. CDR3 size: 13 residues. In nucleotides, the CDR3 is TGTGCCAGCAGCTATCAGGGGTCTTGGGAGCAGTACTTC. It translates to CASSYQGSWEQYF.

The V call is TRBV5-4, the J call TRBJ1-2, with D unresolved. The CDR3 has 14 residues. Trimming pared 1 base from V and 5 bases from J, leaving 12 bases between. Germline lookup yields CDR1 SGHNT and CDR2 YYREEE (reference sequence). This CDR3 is CASSLTAGGYGYTF. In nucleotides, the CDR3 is TGTGCCAGCAGCTTGACCGCGGGCGGTTATGGCTACACCTTC. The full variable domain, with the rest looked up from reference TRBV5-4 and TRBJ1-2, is ETGVTQSPTHLIKTRGQQVTLRCSSQSGHNTVSWYQQALGQGPQFIFQYYREEENGRGNFPPRFSGLQFPNYSSELNVNALELDDSALYLCASSLTAGGYGYTFGSGTRLTVV.

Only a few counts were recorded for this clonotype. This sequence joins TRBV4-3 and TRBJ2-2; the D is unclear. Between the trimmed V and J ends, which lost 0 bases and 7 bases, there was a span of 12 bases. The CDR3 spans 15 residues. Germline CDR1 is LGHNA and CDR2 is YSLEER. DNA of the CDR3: TGCGCCAGCAGCCAAGATCGACTCCCGCACGGGGAGCTGTTTTTT. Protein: CASSQDRLPHGELFF.